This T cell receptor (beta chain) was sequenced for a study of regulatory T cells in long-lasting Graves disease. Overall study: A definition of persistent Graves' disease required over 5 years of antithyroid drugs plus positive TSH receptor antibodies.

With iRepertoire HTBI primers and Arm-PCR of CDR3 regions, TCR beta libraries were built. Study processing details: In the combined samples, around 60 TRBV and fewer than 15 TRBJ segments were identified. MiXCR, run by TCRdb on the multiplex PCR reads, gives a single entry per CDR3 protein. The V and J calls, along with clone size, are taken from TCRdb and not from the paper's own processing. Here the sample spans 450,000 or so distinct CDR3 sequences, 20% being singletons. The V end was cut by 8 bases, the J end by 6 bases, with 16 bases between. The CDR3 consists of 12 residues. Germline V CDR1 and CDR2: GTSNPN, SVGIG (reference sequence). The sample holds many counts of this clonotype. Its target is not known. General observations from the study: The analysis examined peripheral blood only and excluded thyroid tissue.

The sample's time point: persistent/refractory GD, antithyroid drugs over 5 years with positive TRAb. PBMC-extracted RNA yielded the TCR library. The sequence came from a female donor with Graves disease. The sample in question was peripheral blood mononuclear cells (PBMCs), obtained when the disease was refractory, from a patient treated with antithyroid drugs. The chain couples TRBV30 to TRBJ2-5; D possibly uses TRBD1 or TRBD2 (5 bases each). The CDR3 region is CARSGAVQTQYF. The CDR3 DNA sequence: TGTGCCCGGTCCGGGGCAGTGCAGACCCAGTACTTC.